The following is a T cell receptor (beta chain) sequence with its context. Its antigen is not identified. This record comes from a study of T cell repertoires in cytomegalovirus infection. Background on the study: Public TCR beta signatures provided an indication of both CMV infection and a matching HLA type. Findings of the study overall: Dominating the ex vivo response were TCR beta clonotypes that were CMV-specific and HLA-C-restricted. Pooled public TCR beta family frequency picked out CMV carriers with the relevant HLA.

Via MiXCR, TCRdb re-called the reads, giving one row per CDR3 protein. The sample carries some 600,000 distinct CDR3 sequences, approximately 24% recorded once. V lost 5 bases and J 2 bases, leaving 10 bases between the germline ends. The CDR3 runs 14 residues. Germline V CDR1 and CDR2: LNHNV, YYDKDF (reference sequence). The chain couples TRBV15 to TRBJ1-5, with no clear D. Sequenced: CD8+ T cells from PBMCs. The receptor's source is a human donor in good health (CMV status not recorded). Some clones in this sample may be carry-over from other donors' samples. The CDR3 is CATSGWERNQPQHF. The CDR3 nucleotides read TGTGCCACCAGCGGGTGGGAGCGCAATCAGCCCCAGCATTTT.